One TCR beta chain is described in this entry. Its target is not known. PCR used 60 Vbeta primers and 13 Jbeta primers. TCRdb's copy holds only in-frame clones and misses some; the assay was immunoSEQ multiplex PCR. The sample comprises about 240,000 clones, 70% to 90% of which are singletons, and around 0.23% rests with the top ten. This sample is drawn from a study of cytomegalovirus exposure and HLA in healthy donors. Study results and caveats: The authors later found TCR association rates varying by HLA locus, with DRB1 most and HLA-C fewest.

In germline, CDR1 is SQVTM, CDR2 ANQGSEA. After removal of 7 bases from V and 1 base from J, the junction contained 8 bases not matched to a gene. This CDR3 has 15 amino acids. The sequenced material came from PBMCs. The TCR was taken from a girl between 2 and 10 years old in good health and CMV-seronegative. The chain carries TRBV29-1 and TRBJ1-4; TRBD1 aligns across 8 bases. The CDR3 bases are TGCAGCGCTTCAGACAGGGGCAAAACTAATGAAAAACTGTTTTTT. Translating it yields CSASDRGKTNEKLFF. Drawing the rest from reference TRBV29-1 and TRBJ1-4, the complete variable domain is SAVISQKPSRDICQRGTSLTIQCQVDSQVTMMFWYRQQPGQSLTLIATANQGSEATYESGFVIDKFPISRPNLTFSTLTVSNMSPEDSSIYLCSASDRGKTNEKLFFGSGTQLSVL.